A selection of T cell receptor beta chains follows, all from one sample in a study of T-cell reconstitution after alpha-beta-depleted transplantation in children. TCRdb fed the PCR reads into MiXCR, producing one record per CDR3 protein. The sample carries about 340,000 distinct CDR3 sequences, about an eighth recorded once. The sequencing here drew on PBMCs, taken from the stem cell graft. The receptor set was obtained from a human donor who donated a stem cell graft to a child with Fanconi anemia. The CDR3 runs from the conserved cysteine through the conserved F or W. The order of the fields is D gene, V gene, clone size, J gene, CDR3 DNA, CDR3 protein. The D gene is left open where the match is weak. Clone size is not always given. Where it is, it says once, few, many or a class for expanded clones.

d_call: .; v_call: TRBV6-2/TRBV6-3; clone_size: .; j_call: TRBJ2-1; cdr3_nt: TGTGCCAGCAGCTGGACACCGGCCGAGCAGTTCTTC; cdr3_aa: CASSWTPAEQFF
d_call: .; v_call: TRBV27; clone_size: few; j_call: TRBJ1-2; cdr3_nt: TGTGCCAGCAGTCCCACAGGGAGGGACTATGGCTACACCTTC; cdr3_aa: CASSPTGRDYGYTF
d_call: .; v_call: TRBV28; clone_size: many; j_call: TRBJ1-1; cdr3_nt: TGTGCCAGCAGTTTCCTCTCAGGGGTTGGAACTGAAGCTTTCTTT; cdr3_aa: CASSFLSGVGTEAFF
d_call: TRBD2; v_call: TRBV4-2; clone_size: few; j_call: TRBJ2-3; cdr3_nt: TGTGCCAGCAGCCAAAGGTTAGCGGGGTTTTCTAGCACAGATACGCAGTATTTT; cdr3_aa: CASSQRLAGFSSTDTQYF
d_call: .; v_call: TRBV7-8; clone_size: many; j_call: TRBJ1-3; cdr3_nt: TGTGCCAGCAGCTTAGCGCTTAGCTCTGGAAACACCATATATTTT; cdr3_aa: CASSLALSSGNTIYF
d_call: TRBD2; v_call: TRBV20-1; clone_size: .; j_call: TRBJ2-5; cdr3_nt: TGCAGTGCTAGAGAACTAGCGGGGGGGCAAGAGACCCAGTACTTC; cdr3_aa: CSARELAGGQETQYF
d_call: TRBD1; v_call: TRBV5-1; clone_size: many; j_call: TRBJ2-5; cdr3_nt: TGCGCCAGCAGCTTGGGGACAGGGTACCAAGAGACCCAGTACTTC; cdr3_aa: CASSLGTGYQETQYF
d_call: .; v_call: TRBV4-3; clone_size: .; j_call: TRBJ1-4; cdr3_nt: TGCGCCAGCAGCCAAGACAGGGGAAGGGGTGAAAAACTGTTTTTT; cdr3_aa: CASSQDRGRGEKLFF
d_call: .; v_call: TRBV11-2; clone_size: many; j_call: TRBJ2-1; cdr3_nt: TGTGCCAGCAGCCCAGAGTTCTTC; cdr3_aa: CASSPEFF
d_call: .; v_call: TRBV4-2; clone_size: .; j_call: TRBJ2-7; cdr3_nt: TGTGCCAGCAGCCAAGAAGGGAACTACGAGCAGTACTTC; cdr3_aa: CASSQEGNYEQYF
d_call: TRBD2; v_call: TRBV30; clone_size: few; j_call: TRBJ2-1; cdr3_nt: TGTGCCTGGAGTATAGGGACTAGCGCAAGTGAGCAGTTCTTC; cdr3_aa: CAWSIGTSASEQFF
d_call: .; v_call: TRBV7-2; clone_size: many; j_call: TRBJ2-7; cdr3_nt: TGTGCCAGCAGCTCCGGGGGAGCCCCTCAAGAGCAGTACTTC; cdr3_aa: CASSSGGAPQEQYF
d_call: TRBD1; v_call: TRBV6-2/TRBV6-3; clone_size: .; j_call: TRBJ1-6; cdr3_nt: TGTGCCAGCAGTCGTACAGGGGACTCACCCCTCCACTTT; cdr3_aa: CASSRTGDSPLHF
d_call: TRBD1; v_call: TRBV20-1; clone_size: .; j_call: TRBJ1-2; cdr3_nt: TGCAGTGCTAACCCTGACAGGGTCAACTATGGCTACACCTTC; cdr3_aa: CSANPDRVNYGYTF
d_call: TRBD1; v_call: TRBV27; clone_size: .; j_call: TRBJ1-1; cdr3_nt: TGTGCCAGCAGTTTGGACCCTCTGGACAGGATGAGGCCCCCCAGAAACACTGAAGCTTTCTTT; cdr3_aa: CASSLDPLDRMRPPRNTEAFF
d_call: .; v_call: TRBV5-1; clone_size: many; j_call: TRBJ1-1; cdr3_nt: TGCGCCAGCAGCTTAGGATGGGGGGGAACTGAAGCTTTCTTT; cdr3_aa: CASSLGWGGTEAFF
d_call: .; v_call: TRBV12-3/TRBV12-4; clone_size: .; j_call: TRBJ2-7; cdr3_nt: TGTGCCAGCAGCCCCGAGGGAGAGGGCTACGAGCAGTACTTC; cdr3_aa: CASSPEGEGYEQYF
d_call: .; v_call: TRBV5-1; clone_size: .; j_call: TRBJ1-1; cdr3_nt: TGCGCCAGCAGCTTGGTCCCAGGGGAAGCTTTCTTT; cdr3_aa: CASSLVPGEAFF
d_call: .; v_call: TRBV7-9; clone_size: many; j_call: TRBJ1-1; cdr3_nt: TGTGCCAGCAGCTTTGACTACACTGAAGCTTTCTTT; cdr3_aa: CASSFDYTEAFF
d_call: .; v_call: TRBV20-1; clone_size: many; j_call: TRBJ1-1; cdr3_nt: TGCAGCGCTAGGGGGAACACTGAAGCTTTCTTT; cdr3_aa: CSARGNTEAFF
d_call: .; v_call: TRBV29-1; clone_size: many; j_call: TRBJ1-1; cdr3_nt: TGCAGCGTTGAGGGTACCACTGAAGCTTTCTTT; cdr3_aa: CSVEGTTEAFF
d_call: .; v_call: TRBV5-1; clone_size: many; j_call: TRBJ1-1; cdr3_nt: TGCGCCAGCAGCCCCCAGGGTTACACTGAAGCTTTCTTT; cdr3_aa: CASSPQGYTEAFF
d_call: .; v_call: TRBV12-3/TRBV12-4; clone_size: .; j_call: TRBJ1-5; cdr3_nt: TGTGCCAGCGGGGTTTTTAGCAATCAGCCCCAGCATTTT; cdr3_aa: CASGVFSNQPQHF
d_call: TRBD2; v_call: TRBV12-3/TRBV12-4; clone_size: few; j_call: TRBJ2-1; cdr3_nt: TGTGCCAGCAGCTTACAAGCGGGGAGCCAAGGGAATGAGCAGTTCTTC; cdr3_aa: CASSLQAGSQGNEQFF
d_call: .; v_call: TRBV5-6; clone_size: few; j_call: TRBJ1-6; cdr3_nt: TGTGCCAGCAGCTTGGCGGCACAGAATTCACCCCTCCACTTT; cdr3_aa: CASSLAAQNSPLHF
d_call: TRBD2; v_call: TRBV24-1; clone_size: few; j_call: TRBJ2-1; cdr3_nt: TGTGCCACCAGTGATTTGAAGGACGGGGGGTCTAATGAGCAGTTCTTC; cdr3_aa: CATSDLKDGGSNEQFF
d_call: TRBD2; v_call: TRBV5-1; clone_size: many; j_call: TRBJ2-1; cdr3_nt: TGCGCCAGCAGCTTCCAGGCGGGACTAGCGATCAATGAGCAGTTCTTC; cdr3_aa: CASSFQAGLAINEQFF
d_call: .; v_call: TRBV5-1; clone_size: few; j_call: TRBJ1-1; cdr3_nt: TGCGCCAGCAGCTTGAACCAGGGTCGAACTGAAGCTTTCTTT; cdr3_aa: CASSLNQGRTEAFF
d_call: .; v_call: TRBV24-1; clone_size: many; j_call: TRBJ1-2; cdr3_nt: TGTGCCACCAGTGATGCAGGGCTTGGCTACACCTTC; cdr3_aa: CATSDAGLGYTF
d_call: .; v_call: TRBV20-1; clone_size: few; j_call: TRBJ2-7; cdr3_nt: TGCAGTGTACGAGGGGCCTCCTACGAGCAGTACTTC; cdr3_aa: CSVRGASYEQYF
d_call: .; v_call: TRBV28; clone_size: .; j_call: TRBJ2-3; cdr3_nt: TGTGCCAGCAGTTTAAGGCGGTCCCGCACAGATACGCAGTATTTT; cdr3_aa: CASSLRRSRTDTQYF
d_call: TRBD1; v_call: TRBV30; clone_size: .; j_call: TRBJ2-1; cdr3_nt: TGTGCCTGGAGGTTCCGGGACAGGCAGTTCTTC; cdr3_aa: CAWRFRDRQFF
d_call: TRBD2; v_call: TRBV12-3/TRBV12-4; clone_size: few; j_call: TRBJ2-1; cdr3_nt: TGTGCCAGCAGGCCCGGGACTAGCGGGGGGGTATACAATGAGCAGTTCTTC; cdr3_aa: CASRPGTSGGVYNEQFF
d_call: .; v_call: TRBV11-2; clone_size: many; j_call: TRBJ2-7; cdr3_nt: TGTGCCAGCAGCCTTACAGGACTCTCCTACGAGCAGTACTTC; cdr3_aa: CASSLTGLSYEQYF
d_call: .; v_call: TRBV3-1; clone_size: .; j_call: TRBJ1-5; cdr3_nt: TGTGCCAGCAGCCAGAGATCATGGAATCAGCCCCAGCATTTT; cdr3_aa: CASSQRSWNQPQHF
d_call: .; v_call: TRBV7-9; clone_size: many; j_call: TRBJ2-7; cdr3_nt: TGTGCCAGCAGCCCCAGATCCTACGAGCAGTACTTC; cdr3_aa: CASSPRSYEQYF
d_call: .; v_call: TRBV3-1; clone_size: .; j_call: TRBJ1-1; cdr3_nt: TGTGCCACCGGGGGATTTAGCGGGGGGGCCACACTAACTGAAGCTTTCTTT; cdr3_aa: CATGGFSGGATLTEAFF
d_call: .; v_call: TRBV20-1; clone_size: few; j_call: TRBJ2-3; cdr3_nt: TGCAGTGCTAGAGATCCAAGGCTTCCTAGAGCAGATACGCAGTATTTT; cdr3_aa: CSARDPRLPRADTQYF
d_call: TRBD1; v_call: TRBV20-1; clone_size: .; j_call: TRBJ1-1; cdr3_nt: TGCAGTGCTAGAGATTCGTCAGGGGGAATTGTTACTGAAGCTTTCTTT; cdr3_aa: CSARDSSGGIVTEAFF
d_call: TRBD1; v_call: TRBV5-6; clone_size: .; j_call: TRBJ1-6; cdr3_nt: TGTGCCAGCAGCTTGGCCCCTTGGACAGGGGGCAATTCACCCCTCCACTTT; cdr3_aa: CASSLAPWTGGNSPLHF
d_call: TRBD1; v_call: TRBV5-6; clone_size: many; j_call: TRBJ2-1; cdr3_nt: TGTGCCAGCAGCCCTACAGGGGACGATGAGCAGTTCTTC; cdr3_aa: CASSPTGDDEQFF
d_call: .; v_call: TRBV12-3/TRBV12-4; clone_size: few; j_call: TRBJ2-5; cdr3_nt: TGTGCCAGCAGTTCCTCGGGACTCCGAGCGACCCAGTACTTC; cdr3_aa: CASSSSGLRATQYF
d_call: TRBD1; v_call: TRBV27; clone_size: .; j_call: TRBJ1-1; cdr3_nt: TGTGCCAGCAGTTTATCGGGGACAGTTCACACTGAAGCTTTCTTT; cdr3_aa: CASSLSGTVHTEAFF
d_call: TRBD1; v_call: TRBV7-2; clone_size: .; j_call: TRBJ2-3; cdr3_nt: TGTGCCAGCAGCTTAGCGTTAGGGGGCGGCACAGATACGCAGTATTTT; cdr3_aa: CASSLALGGGTDTQYF
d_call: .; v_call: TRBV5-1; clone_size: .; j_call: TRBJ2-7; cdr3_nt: TGCGCCAGCAGCCCCGGGGCGGCCTATTACGAGCAGTACTTC; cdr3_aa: CASSPGAAYYEQYF
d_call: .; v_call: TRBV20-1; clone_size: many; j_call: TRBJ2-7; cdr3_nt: TGCAGTGCTAGAGAGGGCCTTGGGACCTACGAGCAGTACTTC; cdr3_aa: CSAREGLGTYEQYF
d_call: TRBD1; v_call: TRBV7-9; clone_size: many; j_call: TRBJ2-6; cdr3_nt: TGTGCCAGCACAAGAACAGGGGCAACGATCTCTGGGGCCAACGTCCTGACTTTC; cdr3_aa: CASTRTGATISGANVLTF
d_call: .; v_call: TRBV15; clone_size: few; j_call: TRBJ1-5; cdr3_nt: TGTGCCACCGGGACGGTAAACAATCAGCCCCAGCATTTT; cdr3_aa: CATGTVNNQPQHF
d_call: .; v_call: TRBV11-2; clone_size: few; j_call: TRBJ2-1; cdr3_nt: TGTGCCAGCAGCTTAGGGAGGGGGGTTGGCTCCTACAATGAGCAGTTCTTC; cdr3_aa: CASSLGRGVGSYNEQFF
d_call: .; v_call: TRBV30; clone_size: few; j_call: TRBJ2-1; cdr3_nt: TGTGCCTGGAGTGGCTCGACCTACAATGAGCAGTTCTTC; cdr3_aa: CAWSGSTYNEQFF
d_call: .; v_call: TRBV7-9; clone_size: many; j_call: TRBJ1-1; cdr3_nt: TGTGCCAGCAGCATCTCAGGGGTCAGGGGCACTGAAGCTTTCTTT; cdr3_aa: CASSISGVRGTEAFF
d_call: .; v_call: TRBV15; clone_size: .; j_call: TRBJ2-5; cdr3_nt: TGTGCCACCAGCAGAAATAAAGAGACCCAGTACTTC; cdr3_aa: CATSRNKETQYF
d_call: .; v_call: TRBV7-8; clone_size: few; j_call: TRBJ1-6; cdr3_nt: TGTGCCAGCAGCTTATTAGCGGGCTCACCCCTCCACTTT; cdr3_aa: CASSLLAGSPLHF
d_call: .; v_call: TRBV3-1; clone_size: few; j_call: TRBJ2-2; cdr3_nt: TGTGCCAGCAGCCAATCTCACACCGGGGAGCTGTTTTTT; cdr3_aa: CASSQSHTGELFF
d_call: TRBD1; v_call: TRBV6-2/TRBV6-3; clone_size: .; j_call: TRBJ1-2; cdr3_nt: TGTGCCAGCAGTACTGACAGGGAGTTCTCCCTTAACTATGGCTACACCTTC; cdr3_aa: CASSTDREFSLNYGYTF
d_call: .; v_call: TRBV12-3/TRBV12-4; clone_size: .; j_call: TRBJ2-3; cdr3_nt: TGTGCCAGCAGTTTGAGGCGGGATACGCAGTATTTT; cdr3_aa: CASSLRRDTQYF
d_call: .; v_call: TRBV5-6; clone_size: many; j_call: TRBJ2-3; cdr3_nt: TGTGCCAGCAGCTTGGGGGACCTCACAGATACGCAGTATTTT; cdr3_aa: CASSLGDLTDTQYF
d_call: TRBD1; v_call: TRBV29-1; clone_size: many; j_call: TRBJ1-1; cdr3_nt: TGCAGCGGCCACGGGACAGGGGGAGTCACTGAAGCTTTCTTT; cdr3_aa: CSGHGTGGVTEAFF
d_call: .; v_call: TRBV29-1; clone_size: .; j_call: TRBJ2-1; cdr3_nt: TGCAGCGTTGATTGGCAGGGGGGCTACAATGAGCAGTTCTTC; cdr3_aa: CSVDWQGGYNEQFF